These 24 T cell receptor beta chains originate from one sample sequenced in a study of read filtering for tumor transcriptome and immune sequencing. Molecular barcoded adaptors covering alpha/delta and beta/gamma chains were used on approximately 400 ng RNA. TCRdb re-analysed the reads in MiXCR, keeping a single row per CDR3 protein. This table has about 9,100 distinct CDR3 sequences, approximately 15% appearing once. The specimen sequenced was a population of CD138-negative cells sorted from bone marrow. All receptors come from a donor aged 40 or older with multiple myeloma.

This clonotype has a count of ten or more. The V call is TRBV20-1, the J call TRBJ2-1, with 9 bases fitting TRBD2. The germline gives CDR1 DFQATT, CDR2 SNEGSKA (reference sequence). V shed 4 bases and J 6 bases; nucleotides not matched to a gene: 25. This CDR3 has 20 amino acids. Here the CDR3 reads CSATPLSSGRTNLAANEQFF. CDR3 bases: TGCAGTGCTACCCCCCTAAGTAGCGGGAGAACGAATCTTGCGGCCAATGAGCAGTTCTTC.

At least ten counts were recorded for this clonotype. The V gene is TRBV29-1, the J gene TRBJ1-1; D not certain. CDR3 size: 12 residues. The germline V gene has CDR1 SQVTM and CDR2 ANQGSEA. V gave up 8 bases and J gave up 1 base, with 11 bases separating them. CDR3 region: CSSSVGNTEAFF. In DNA form, the CDR3 reads TGCAGCTCCTCTGTGGGGAACACTGAAGCTTTCTTT.

As for this clonotype: A read error likely explains this, since a far larger clone differs by one base. The rearrangement joins TRBV11-3 to TRBJ2-1; unclear D gene. This CDR3 is 12 amino acids long. V dropped 1 base and J dropped 5 bases, with 3 bases sitting between them. Germline assignment: CDR1 SGHNT and CDR2 YENEEA. The CDR3 DNA reads TGTGCCAGCAGCTTAGCCGACAATGAGCAGTTCTTC. Translated: CASSLADNEQFF.

As to this clonotype: Relative to the germline gene, one junction end is altered; a read error may explain this. The V call is TRBV7-9, the J call TRBJ1-5, with D hard to call. CDR1 is SEHNR and CDR2 is FQNEAQ in the germline V gene (reference sequence). This CDR3 is built from 15 residues. This CDR3 is CASSLATGTNQTQHF. The CDR3 DNA reads TGTGCCAGCAGCTTAGCGACGGGTACCAATCAGACCCAGCATTTT.

This clonotype was counted many times. The chain couples TRBV5-1 to TRBJ1-3; the D is unclear. The CDR3 runs to 15 residues. Germline loops: CDR1 SGHRS, CDR2 YFSETQ. Trimming cost V 4 bases and J 0 bases, with 11 bases left between them. The CDR3 is CASSTDLGSGNTIYF. CDR3 in DNA: TGCGCCAGCAGCACGGACCTAGGCTCTGGAAACACCATATATTTT.

This clonotype appeared many times. The rearrangement joins TRBV10-3 to TRBJ1-4; D uncertain. CDR3 length equals 16 residues. The germline V gene encodes CDR1 ENHRY and CDR2 SYGVKD. The germline V and J ends were trimmed by 0 bases and 0 bases, with 8 bases remaining between them. The CDR3 coding sequence is TGTGCCATCAGTGAGTCGTTGTCAGCAACTAATGAAAAACTGTTTTTT. As protein: CAISESLSATNEKLFF.

By share, this clonotype counts as medium-sized. The V and J genes are TRBV5-1 and TRBJ1-2; TRBD1 matches at 7 bases. Per germline, CDR1 SGHRS and CDR2 YFSETQ. This CDR3 spans 15 amino acids. The trim removed 3 bases at V and 3 bases at J, leaving 8 bases unmatched. The chain's CDR3 is CASSSNIGTDYGYTF. The CDR3 DNA is TGCGCCAGCAGCTCGAATATTGGGACAGACTATGGCTACACCTTC. The whole variable domain, remainder taken from reference TRBV5-1 and TRBJ1-2, is KAGVTQTPRYLIKTRGQQVTLSCSPISGHRSVSWYQQTPGQGLQFLFEYFSETQRNKGNFPGRFSGRQFSNSRSEMNVSTLELGDSALYLCASSSNIGTDYGYTFGSGTRLTVV.

With respect to this clonotype: A read error is likely here: a far larger clone is one base away. The chain uses TRBV7-9 and TRBJ2-7; 8 positions match TRBD1. Trimming at V came to 5 bases and at J to 2 bases, leaving 5 bases not matched to a gene. CDR1 SEHNR and CDR2 FQNEAQ come from the germline V gene (reference sequence). There are 14 residues in the CDR3. The CDR3 protein is CASSPGGGAYEQYF. In DNA, the CDR3 is TGTGCCAGCAGCCCAGGGGGCGGAGCCTACGAGCAGTACTTC.

By proportion, this clonotype is medium-sized (0.01 to 0.1%). This chain links TRBV6-2 or TRBV6-3 with TRBJ1-5; no reliable D call. Trimming left V 4 bases short and J 0 bases short, with 7 bases between. This CDR3 has 14 amino acids. The germline V gene encodes CDR1 MNHEY and CDR2 SVGEGT. This CDR3 reads CASSLSISNQPQHF. CDR3 sequence (DNA): TGTGCCAGCAGTTTGTCCATTAGCAATCAGCCCCAGCATTTT.

This clonotype is classed as medium-sized (0.01 to 0.1%). V usage is TRBV30 and J usage is TRBJ1-2, with 7 positions matching TRBD1. Trimming cost V 5 bases and J 14 bases; bases outside gene matches: 11. This CDR3 comprises 11 residues. Germline-derived CDR1 and CDR2 are GTSNPN and SVGIG (reference sequence). The CDR3 DNA follows: TGTGCCTGGCTGAAACCGACAGGGAAAACCTTC. It translates to CAWLKPTGKTF.

This clonotype is medium-sized (0.01 to 0.1%) in the sample. The V and J genes are TRBV5-6 and TRBJ2-1; D remains ambiguous. Germline CDR1 reads SGHDT; CDR2 reads YYEEEE. Deletions cut 3 bases from V and 4 bases from J, with 8 bases between. The CDR3 length is 13 residues. The CDR3 protein is CASSSDAYNEQFF. The CDR3 nucleotides read TGTGCCAGCAGCTCGGACGCGTACAATGAGCAGTTCTTC.

With regard to this clonotype: No conserved phenylalanine or tryptophan ends this CDR3, so it is likely a read error. The gene calls are TRBV28 and TRBJ1-2; D is unresolved. V lost 4 bases to trimming and J lost 3 bases, with 15 bases between them. Germline CDR1 MDHEN, CDR2 SYDVKM. This CDR3 is built from 15 residues. The CDR3 protein is CASSSIPRRDYGYTS. The DNA of the CDR3 is TGTGCCAGCAGTTCAATCCCTCGACGGGACTATGGCTACACCTCC.

This clonotype occurred many times. V usage is TRBV20-1 and J usage is TRBJ2-5; 7 nucleotides line up with TRBD1. The CDR3 is 17 residues long. Germline V gives CDR1 DFQATT, CDR2 SNEGSKA (reference sequence). V gave up 1 base and J gave up 1 base; unmatched junction bases: 12. The CDR3 region is CSARAPRTGQSQETQYF. The CDR3 DNA is TGCAGTGCTAGAGCCCCAAGGACGGGACAGTCCCAAGAGACCCAGTACTTC.

In regard to this clonotype: A far larger clone is only one base removed, so a read error is likely. The V gene is TRBV7-2, the J gene TRBJ2-1; 7 positions match TRBD1. CDR1 and CDR2 from the germline V gene are SGHTA and FQGNSA. Germline trimming cut 5 bases from V and 7 bases from J; bases unmatched to any gene: 5. The CDR3 has 13 amino acids. CDR3 sequence reads: CASSPYRGNEQFF. DNA for the CDR3: TGTGCCAGCAGCCCCTACAGGGGAAATGAGCAGTTCTTC.

This clonotype rates as medium-sized. The chain employs TRBV7-9 and TRBJ2-3, with 11 bases fitting TRBD2. This CDR3 spans 16 amino acids. Germline V gives CDR1 SEHNR, CDR2 FQNEAQ (reference sequence). V was pared by 2 bases and J by 4 bases, with 5 bases of the junction left unmatched. CDR3 amino acids: CASSLFVAGGPDTQYF. CDR3 coding DNA: TGTGCCAGCAGCTTATTTGTAGCGGGGGGGCCAGATACGCAGTATTTT.

The sample holds one count of this clonotype. The CDR3 end shows no conserved phenylalanine or tryptophan, and so a read error is likely. The DNA is left out, because the CDR3 cannot be placed on it with certainty; the CDR3 is given as TCRdb lists it. The chain has TRBV7-6 and TRBJ2-1; the D call of TRBD1 is as the table states it, not checked on the DNA. Germline lookup yields CDR1 SGHVS and CDR2 FNYEAQ. The CDR3 length equals 15 residues, ends included. This chain's CDR3 is CASSPRQGAGEEQLC.

This clonotype was recorded at least ten times. The rearrangement links TRBV11-2 to TRBJ2-2; no clear D gene. CDR3 length equals 13 residues. Germline CDR1 reads SGHAT; CDR2 reads FQNNGV. Trimming pared 5 bases from V and 6 bases from J, leaving 10 bases between. In DNA form, the CDR3 reads TGTGCCAGCAGCCGCACCTGGGCCGGGGAGCTGTTTTTT. Translation gives CASSRTWAGELFF.

Many counts were recorded for this clonotype. V and J are TRBV9 and TRBJ2-2, with D perhaps being TRBD1 or TRBD2 (6 bases each). This CDR3 region has 16 residues. V lost 4 bases, J lost 3 bases, and 16 bases lay in between. CDR1 and CDR2 (germline): SGDLS, YYNGEE. CDR3 sequence (DNA): TGTGCCAGCAGCACTCGGGGGCAGGGCGACACCGGGGAGCTGTTTTTT. It translates to CASSTRGQGDTGELFF.

On this clonotype: A far larger clone is one nucleotide away, so this likely arose from a read error. V and J are TRBV11-2 and TRBJ2-1; the D gene is possibly TRBD2 (5 bases). The CDR3 spans 14 residues. Germline V lookup: CDR1 SGHAT, CDR2 FQNNGV. CDR3 coding DNA: TGTGCCGGCAGCCCGAGGACTTCCCGCAATGAGCAGTTCTTC. Its protein is CAGSPRTSRNEQFF.

This clonotype was seen ten or more times. The gene calls are TRBV4-3 and TRBJ2-3, with D possibly being TRBD2 (6 bases). Germline CDR1 reads LGHNA; CDR2 reads YSLEER. V lost 0 bases and J 4 bases, leaving 8 bases between the germline ends. The CDR3 has 14 amino acids. CDR3 loop: CASSQEAGSDTQYF. Here the CDR3 DNA reads TGCGCCAGCAGCCAAGAAGCGGGCTCAGATACGCAGTATTTT.

This clonotype was seen at least ten times. V usage is TRBV7-2 and J usage is TRBJ2-1, with 10 positions matching TRBD2. Germline lookup yields CDR1 SGHTA and CDR2 FQGNSA. V lost 3 bases and J lost 4; bases outside the gene matches: 6. The CDR3 covers 16 residues. The CDR3 region has the DNA TGTGCCAGCAGCTTTTCAGCGGGGGGGGGATACAATGAGCAGTTCTTC. Protein: CASSFSAGGGYNEQFF. Variable domain in full (rest from reference TRBV7-2 and TRBJ2-1): GAGVSQSPSNKVTEKGKDVELRCDPISGHTALYWYRQSLGQGLEFLIYFQGNSAPDKSGLPSDRFSAERTGGSVSTLTIQRTQQEDSAVYLCASSFSAGGGYNEQFFGPGTRLTVL.

This clonotype was observed at least ten times. This CDR3 reads CAAQRGGTDTQYF. CDR3 DNA sequence: TGTGCCGCCCAGCGGGGGGGCACAGATACGCAGTATTTT. The chain carries TRBV28 and TRBJ2-3; 9 bases are a match to TRBD2. CDR1 MDHEN and CDR2 SYDVKM come from the germline V gene. V shed 11 bases, J shed 1 base, and the junction held 4 bases outside the gene matches. The CDR3 has 13 amino acids.

This clonotype has at least ten counts. A much larger clone differs by one base, so this may be a read error. The chain recombines TRBV6-5 with TRBJ2-1; D gene ambiguous. Germline CDR1 and CDR2: MNHEY and SVGAGI. The CDR3 runs 15 residues. CDR3 loop: CASSYSSGFNNGQFF. In DNA, the CDR3 is TGTGCCAGCAGTTACTCGAGTGGCTTCAACAATGGGCAGTTCTTC.

This clonotype was detected many times. The V gene is TRBV29-1, the J gene TRBJ2-1, with D possibly being TRBD2 (6 bases). The V gene's germline CDR1 is SQVTM and CDR2 ANQGSEA. This CDR3 has 14 residues. Trimming left V 0 bases short and J 10 bases short, with 16 bases between. As DNA, the CDR3 is TGCAGCGTTGAAGATCCATCGGGAGAGGACGAGCAGTTCTTC. It translates to CSVEDPSGEDEQFF.